One sample yielded the 15 T cell receptor beta chains listed below, sequenced in a study of blood T cell repertoires in COVID-19. Libraries were prepared by immunoSEQ multiplex PCR; TCRdb keeps only in-frame clonotypes and omits some of them. The sample records 70,000 to 95,000 clones, about 89% being singletons. Sequencing was performed on peripheral blood. These receptors came from a man aged 50 to 60 with COVID-19, enrolled during active disease.

The chain couples TRBV19 to TRBJ1-5; D remains ambiguous. Trimming cost V 2 bases and J 4 bases, with 6 bases left between them. Germline CDR1 is LNHDA and CDR2 is SQIVND (reference sequence). This CDR3 contains 13 residues. The CDR3 protein is CASSISQNQPQHF. As DNA, the CDR3 is TGTGCCAGTAGTATATCACAGAATCAGCCCCAGCATTTT. Looking up the rest from reference TRBV19 and TRBJ1-5 gives the full variable domain: DGGITQSPKYLFRKEGQNVTLSCEQNLNHDAMYWYRQDPGQGLRLIYYSQIVNDFQKGDIAEGYSVSREKKESFPLTVTSAQKNPTAFYLCASSISQNQPQHFGDGTRLSIL.

The rearrangement joins TRBV7-9 to TRBJ2-4, with a possible D match to TRBD1 (6 bases). This CDR3 is built from 15 residues. Germline V gene data show CDR1 as SEHNR and CDR2 as FQNEAQ (reference sequence). V was shortened by 5 bases and J by 1 base, with 12 bases between the two germline ends. The CDR3 here is CASSPQGRAKNIQYF. The CDR3, as DNA: TGTGCCAGCAGCCCACAGGGCAGGGCCAAAAACATTCAGTACTTC.

This clone is a singleton in its sample. The chain is built from TRBV28 and TRBJ2-4; D possibly corresponds to TRBD1 (6 bases). This CDR3 comprises 13 residues. V gave up 3 bases and J gave up 8 bases, with 11 bases separating them. Germline V gives CDR1 MDHEN, CDR2 SYDVKM. The CDR3 spells CASSFGQLDIQYF. CDR3 nucleotide sequence: TGTGCCAGCAGTTTTGGACAGTTAGACATTCAGTACTTC. Full variable domain (rest looked up from reference TRBV28 and TRBJ2-4): DVKVTQSSRYLVKRTGEKVFLECVQDMDHENMFWYRQDPGLGLRLIYFSYDVKMKEKGDIPEGYSVSREKKERFSLILESASTNQTSMYLCASSFGQLDIQYFGAGTRLSVL.

V and J are TRBV15 and TRBJ2-2; weak D call: TRBD1 (6 bases). Trimming removed 0 bases from V and 6 bases from J, with 17 bases in between. Germline CDR1 LNHNV, CDR2 YYDKDF (reference sequence). The CDR3 sequence is 17 residues long. The CDR3 reads CATSRDVGAGRAGELFF. The CDR3 bases are TGTGCCACCAGCAGAGATGTGGGGGCAGGTAGAGCCGGGGAGCTGTTTTTT.

This rearrangement joins TRBV25-1 to TRBJ1-3; possible D gene TRBD1, 5 bases. The CDR3 contains 12 residues. Germline V CDR1 and CDR2: MGHDK, SYGVNS. The V end lost 6 bases, the J end lost 2 bases, and 5 bases lay between the germline ends. The CDR3 bases are TGTGCCAGCAGAGGGGCTGGAAACACCATATATTTT. Amino acid sequence: CASRGAGNTIYF.

The CDR3, as DNA: TGTGCCAGCAGCTCACTAGCGGGGGCGCGGGAGACCCAGTACTTC. It specifies CASSSLAGARETQYF. The V gene is TRBV7-8, the J gene TRBJ2-5; 11 nucleotides line up with TRBD2. This CDR3 spans 15 amino acids. J was trimmed by 5 bases and V by 4 bases; bases with no gene match: 6. Germline V CDR1 and CDR2: SGHVS, FQNEAQ.

The chain combines TRBV30 with TRBJ1-5; 7 positions match TRBD1. The CDR3 is made up of 20 amino acids. The J segment lost 0 bases and the V segment lost 2 bases, leaving 19 bases of the junction unmatched. In germline, CDR1 is GTSNPN, CDR2 SVGIG (reference sequence). Here the CDR3 DNA reads TGTGCCTGGAGTACCTCCCGAAGGGGGCTTTCTATAAATAGCAATCAGCCCCAGCATTTT. Its translation: CAWSTSRRGLSINSNQPQHF.

This chain joins TRBV5-4 and TRBJ1-3; no clear D gene. The V gene's germline CDR1 is SGHNT and CDR2 YYREEE (reference sequence). The CDR3 extends over 16 amino acids. Trimming pared 0 bases from V and 0 bases from J, leaving 10 bases between. As DNA, the CDR3 is TGTGCCAGCAGCTTGGAACGAACTATCTCTGGAAACACCATATATTTT. As protein: CASSLERTISGNTIYF.

The V gene is TRBV7-3, the J gene TRBJ2-1; tentative D call: TRBD1 (7 bases). The germline V gene encodes CDR1 SGHTA and CDR2 FQGTGA. V dropped 2 bases and J dropped 9 bases, with 14 bases sitting between them. There are 14 residues in the CDR3. CDR3 residues: CASSLDRARGEQFF. CDR3 coding DNA: TGTGCCAGCAGCTTAGACAGGGCGCGGGGTGAGCAGTTCTTC.

V gene TRBV5-1 combines with J gene TRBJ1-2; 7 bases agree with TRBD1. V shed 3 bases, J shed 2 bases, and the junction held 7 bases outside the gene matches. The length of the CDR3 is 15 residues. Germline V gene lookup returns CDR1 SGHRS and CDR2 YFSETQ. The CDR3 protein is CASSSGGTVNYGYTF. The CDR3 coding sequence is TGCGCCAGCAGCTCGGGAGGGACAGTCAACTATGGCTACACCTTC.

CDR3 sequence (DNA): TGTGCCAGCTCCTTGTGGGGGAGGACGGCTAATGAAAAACTGTTTTTT. Residues: CASSLWGRTANEKLFF. The V call is TRBV2, the J call TRBJ1-4, with D tentatively TRBD1 (5 bases). The CDR3 is made up of 16 amino acids. Germline V gene data show CDR1 as SNHLY and CDR2 as FYNNEI. V was cut by 8 bases and J by 3 bases, with 19 bases left in between.

The chain employs TRBV6-5 and TRBJ1-1; D unclear. The CDR3 runs to 14 residues. Trimming removed 7 bases from V and 7 bases from J, with 19 bases in between. Germline CDR1 is MNHEY and CDR2 is SVGAGI. CDR3 region: CASTERTPLGEAFF. CDR3 in DNA: TGTGCCAGCACCGAGCGCACTCCCCTCGGTGAAGCTTTCTTT.

The chain employs TRBV29-1 and TRBJ1-4, with 8 bases that match TRBD1. V was clipped by 3 bases and J by 3 bases; unmatched bases: 9. Germline V CDR1 and CDR2: SQVTM, ANQGSEA. The CDR3 length is 16 residues. CDR3 amino acids: CSVELQGAGANEKLFF. The DNA of the CDR3 is TGCAGCGTTGAGTTGCAGGGGGCAGGGGCTAATGAAAAACTGTTTTTT.

V is TRBV4-2 and J is TRBJ2-2; 7 bases are shared with TRBD2. V lost 1 base and J lost 1; bases outside the gene matches: 3. Germline V gene lookup returns CDR1 LGHNA and CDR2 YNFKEQ. There are 16 residues in the CDR3. Written as DNA, the CDR3 is TGTGCCAGCAGCCAAGCTAAGCGGGGGAACACCGGGGAGCTGTTTTTT. Protein product: CASSQAKRGNTGELFF.

This clone came up once. The chain is built from TRBV7-2 and TRBJ2-1, with 7 bases matching TRBD1. Germline CDR1 SGHTA, CDR2 FQGNSA. V lost 1 base and J lost 6; bases outside the gene matches: 6. The CDR3 is made up of 15 amino acids. The CDR3 DNA reads as TGTGCCAGCAGCTTAGATAGGGGGCCCAGCAATGAGCAGTTCTTC. Amino acids: CASSLDRGPSNEQFF.